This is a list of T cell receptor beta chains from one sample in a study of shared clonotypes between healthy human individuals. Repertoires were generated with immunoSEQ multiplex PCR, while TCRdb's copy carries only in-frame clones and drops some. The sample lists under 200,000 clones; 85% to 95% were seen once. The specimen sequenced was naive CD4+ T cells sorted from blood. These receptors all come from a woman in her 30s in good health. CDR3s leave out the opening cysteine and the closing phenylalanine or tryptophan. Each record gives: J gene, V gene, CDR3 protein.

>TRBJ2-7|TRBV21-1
ASSKEAKRGTYEQY
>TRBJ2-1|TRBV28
ASRAGVSKNEQF
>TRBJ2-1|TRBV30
AWSQTLQDEQF
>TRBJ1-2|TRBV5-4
ASSLEGDRGRYT
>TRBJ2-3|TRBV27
ASSPSRREIPDTQY
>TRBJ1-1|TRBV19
ASSILPGQGTNTEAF
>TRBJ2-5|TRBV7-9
ASSPDLAGEETQY
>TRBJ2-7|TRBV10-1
ASSVTSGNPYEQY
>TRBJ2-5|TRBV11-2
ASSLVERFQETQY
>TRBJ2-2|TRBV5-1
ASSLAPTNTGELF
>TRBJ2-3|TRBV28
ASSATGLAGEEDTQY
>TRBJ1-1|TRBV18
ASSPRGRTEAF
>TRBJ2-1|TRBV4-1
ASSQAPLVGNEQF
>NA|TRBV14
ASSQGLGYEQY
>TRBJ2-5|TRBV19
ASSISRGSGVATQY
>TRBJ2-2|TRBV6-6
ASSYSTDSGELF
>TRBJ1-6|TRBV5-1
ASSFTGLDNSPLH
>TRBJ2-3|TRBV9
ASTGQSTDTQY
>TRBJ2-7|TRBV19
ASSGGQLYYEQY
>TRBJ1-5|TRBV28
ASHTNQPQH
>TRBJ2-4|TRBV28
ASSLRGQGVAKNIQY
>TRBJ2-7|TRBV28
ASSFHRYEQY
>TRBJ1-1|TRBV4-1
ASSHRPGGDTEAF
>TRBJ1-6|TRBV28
ASSLGSSNSPLH
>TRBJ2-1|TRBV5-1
ASSLVSEQF
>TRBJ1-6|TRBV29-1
SPPGRNRGKGPLH
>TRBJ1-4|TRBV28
ASSVQGRAGFV
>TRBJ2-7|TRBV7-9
ASSLEISYEQY
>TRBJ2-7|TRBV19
ASSMWSSYEQY
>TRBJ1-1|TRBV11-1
ASSFGENTEAF
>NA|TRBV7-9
ASSLVGDYEQY
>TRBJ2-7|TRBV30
AWSVIGYGQY
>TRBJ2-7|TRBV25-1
ASIGHDPYEQY
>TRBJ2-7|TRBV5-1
ASSLGQESSYEQY
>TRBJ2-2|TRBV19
ASSIQAGEGGELF
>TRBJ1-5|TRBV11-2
ASSLSENQPQH
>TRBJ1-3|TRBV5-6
ANMTDRAGNTIY
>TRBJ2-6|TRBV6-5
ASSYTGEAGANVLT
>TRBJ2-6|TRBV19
ASRQGAAGSLTGANVLT
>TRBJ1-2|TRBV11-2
ASSSDRDGSFYGYT
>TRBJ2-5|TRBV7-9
ASSFLDGAWSQETQY
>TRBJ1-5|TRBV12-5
ASGYGDSNQPQH
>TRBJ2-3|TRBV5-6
ASSLGSGGPDTQY
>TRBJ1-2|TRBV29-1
SVEDRGQGYYGYT
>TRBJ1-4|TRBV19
ASTQYPGQINEKLF
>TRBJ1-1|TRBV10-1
ASSKTVNTEAF
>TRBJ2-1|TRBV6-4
ASRKREDYNEQF
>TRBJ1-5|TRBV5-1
ASSLVYGDNQPQH
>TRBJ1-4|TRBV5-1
ASSFMVQAPGEKLF
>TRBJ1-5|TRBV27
ASSLYGSNQPQH
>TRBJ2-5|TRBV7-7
ASSLASTEETQY
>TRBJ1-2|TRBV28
ASRQNYGYT
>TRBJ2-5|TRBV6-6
ASSSGETQY
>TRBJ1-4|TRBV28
ASLQGAREKLF